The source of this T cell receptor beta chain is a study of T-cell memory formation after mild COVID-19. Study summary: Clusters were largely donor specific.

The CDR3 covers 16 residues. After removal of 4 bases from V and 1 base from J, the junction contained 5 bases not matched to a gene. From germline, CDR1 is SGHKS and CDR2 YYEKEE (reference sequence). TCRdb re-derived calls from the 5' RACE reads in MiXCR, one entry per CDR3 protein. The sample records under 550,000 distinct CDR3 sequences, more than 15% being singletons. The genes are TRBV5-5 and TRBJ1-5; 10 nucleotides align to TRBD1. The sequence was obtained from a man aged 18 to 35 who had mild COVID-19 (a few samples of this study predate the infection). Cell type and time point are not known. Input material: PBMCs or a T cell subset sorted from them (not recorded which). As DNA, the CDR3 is TGTGCCAGCAGCATCGGGACAGGGGACAGCAATCAGCCCCAGCATTTT. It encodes CASSIGTGDSNQPQHF.